These T cell receptor beta chains were read from a single sample in a study of shared clonotypes between healthy human individuals. Measured with immunoSEQ multiplex PCR; TCRdb has only the in-frame clones, and not every one. The sample contains 550,000 to 750,000 clones, around 95% of which appear only once. The sequenced material came from naive CD8+ T cells sorted from blood. These TCRs come from a woman younger than 45 in good health. Each CDR3 is given with its conserved first and last residue. Each record gives: D gene, V gene, clone size, J gene, CDR3 DNA, CDR3 protein. The D gene is left open where the match is weak. Clone size is given for some rows only: seen once, a few or many times, or a class if the clone is expanded.

TRBD1	TRBV27	NA	TRBJ2-1	TGTGCCAGCAGTTTAAACCCCGACAGGGGGTCCTACAATGAGCAGTTCTTC	CASSLNPDRGSYNEQFF
NA	TRBV14	NA	TRBJ2-7	TGTGCCAGCAGCCACCCGTTCGACTACCCGGGCGTATGGGAGCAGTACTTC	CASSHPFDYPGVWEQYF
TRBD1	TRBV2	NA	TRBJ2-7	TGTGCCAGCAAGGCCGGGACAGGGACATTCTACGAGCAGTACTTC	CASKAGTGTFYEQYF
TRBD1	TRBV9	NA	TRBJ2-2	TGTGCCAGCAGCGTCAGTGGCGGGACAGGGGGTACCGGGGAGCTGTTTTTT	CASSVSGGTGGTGELFF
TRBD2	TRBV28	NA	TRBJ2-5	TGTGCCAGCAGTTCCTATGGACTAGTCGTGGCCGAGTACTTC	CASSSYGLVVAEYF
TRBD1	TRBV19	NA	TRBJ1-1	TGTGCCAGTAGTATACCAGGACAGGGAGGGAAGAACACTGAAGCTTTCTTT	CASSIPGQGGKNTEAFF
NA	TRBV28	NA	TRBJ2-7	TGTGCCAGCAGTTTATTTGGTACCTACGAGCAGTACTTC	CASSLFGTYEQYF
NA	TRBV7-3	once	TRBJ1-2	TGTGCCAGCGCCCCTCCGGGGGGCTACACCTTC	CASAPPGGYTF
NA	TRBV6-4	once	TRBJ2-1	TGTGCCAGCAGTGCGGGACAATCCTACAATGAGCAGTTCTTC	CASSAGQSYNEQFF
NA	TRBV28	once	TRBJ2-7	TGCGCCAGCAGTTTAGGCCGCGCGACCTACGAGCAGTACTTC	CASSLGRATYEQYF
TRBD2	TRBV5-4	NA	TRBJ2-5	TGTGCCAGCAGCTTGGGACTAGCGGGAGTCATTCCCCAAGAGACCCAGTACTTC	CASSLGLAGVIPQETQYF
NA	TRBV7-9	once	TRBJ2-5	TGTGCCAGCAGCTTTTCGGGGGACAAGCAGTACTTC	CASSFSGDKQYF
NA	TRBV30	NA	TRBJ2-7	TGTGCCTGGAGTGCCCCGAGGGTAGGGGCCTACGAGCAGTACTTC	CAWSAPRVGAYEQYF
NA	TRBV7-9	NA	TRBJ2-1	TGTGCCATGCTCGGGACGGTCGTTGATGAGCAGTTCTTC	CAMLGTVVDEQFF
NA	TRBV27	NA	TRBJ2-7	TGTGCCAGCAGTTTAGGGTCCCTAGCGCCACGCGAGCAGTACTTC	CASSLGSLAPREQYF
NA	TRBV7-9	NA	TRBJ1-1	TGTGCCAGCAGTCCGACAGAATCTTACACTGAAGCTTTCTTT	CASSPTESYTEAFF
NA	TRBV7-9	NA	TRBJ2-3	TGTGCCAGCAGCTTTGCGGGAGATACGCAGTATTTT	CASSFAGDTQYF
NA	TRBV9	NA	TRBJ2-7	TGTGCCAGCAGCCCCGGGACCGCATCCACCTACGAGCAGTACTTC	CASSPGTASTYEQYF
NA	TRBV27	NA	TRBJ2-3	TGTGCCAGCGGAGGGCGGAGAGGGGATACGCAGTATTTT	CASGGRRGDTQYF
NA	TRBV28	NA	TRBJ1-3	TGTGCCAGCAGTTCCCCCGAGGAGCGGGCCGGAAACACCATATATTTT	CASSSPEERAGNTIYF
NA	TRBV5-8	NA	TRBJ1-1	TGTGCCAGCAGCTGGAGCCGAACACATAGCCCGAACACTGAAGCTTTCTTT	CASSWSRTHSPNTEAFF
NA	TRBV7-3	NA	TRBJ2-7	TGTGCCAGCAGCTTAGTTGGCCAGGGTTACGAGCAGTACTTC	CASSLVGQGYEQYF
NA	TRBV6-5	NA	TRBJ2-3	TGTGCCAGCAGTTACTCGTCCAGCACAGATACGCAGTATTTT	CASSYSSSTDTQYF
NA	TRBV5-1	NA	TRBJ2-7	TGCGCCAGCAGCTTTGGGCAGACCTACGAGCAGTACTTC	CASSFGQTYEQYF
TRBD1	TRBV7-8	NA	TRBJ2-7	TGTGCCAGCAGCTTGGTGGCACCGGGACAGGGGGAGTACGAGCAGTACTTC	CASSLVAPGQGEYEQYF
TRBD1	TRBV9	NA	TRBJ2-7	TGTGCCAGCAGCGTAGGGGACAGGGGAAGCTACGAGCAGTACTTC	CASSVGDRGSYEQYF
NA	TRBV7-8	NA	TRBJ2-5	TGTGCCAGCAGCTTAATCCCCAGACAAGAGACCCAGTACTTC	CASSLIPRQETQYF
TRBD2	TRBV19	NA	TRBJ2-7	TGTGCCAGTAGTATCGTCGTAGCGGGAGGCGAGCAGTACTTC	CASSIVVAGGEQYF
TRBD1	TRBV27	NA	TRBJ2-1	TGTGCCAGCAGTGGCTTTGGGACAGGGCGCCACAATGAGCAGTTCTTC	CASSGFGTGRHNEQFF
NA	TRBV6-1	NA	TRBJ2-1	TGTGCCAGCAGTGAATTGGAGTACAATGAGCAGTTCTTC	CASSELEYNEQFF
NA	TRBV27	NA	TRBJ2-7	TGTGCCAGCAGTCTAAATAGGGGTTACGAGCAGTACTTC	CASSLNRGYEQYF
NA	TRBV15	NA	TRBJ1-4	TGTGCCACCAGCAGAGTGAGGGACCAGGAGGAAAAACTGTTTTTT	CATSRVRDQEEKLFF
NA	TRBV5-6	NA	TRBJ1-4	TGTGCCAGCAGCTTGGGGAATGAAAAACTGTTTTTT	CASSLGNEKLFF
NA	TRBV14	NA	TRBJ2-7	TGTGCCAGCAGCCTAGGAACCCCCTACGAGCAGTACTTC	CASSLGTPYEQYF
TRBD2	TRBV28	NA	TRBJ2-7	TGTGCCAGCAATTCGGGACTAGCGGGAGAACTCGAGCAGTACTTC	CASNSGLAGELEQYF
NA	TRBV14	NA	TRBJ2-3	TGTGCCAGCAGCAAAGGAGGTGGTCCAGATACGCAGTATTTT	CASSKGGGPDTQYF
NA	TRBV9	few	TRBJ1-1	TGTGCCAGCAGCGCCCTAGGCACTGAAGCTTTCTTT	CASSALGTEAFF
TRBD1	TRBV5-4	once	TRBJ2-7	TGTGCCAGCAGCTTGGGGACAGGGTTGGCCTACGAGCAGTACTTC	CASSLGTGLAYEQYF
NA	TRBV29-1	NA	TRBJ2-4	TGCAGCGTTGTGACCACAACGCAAAACATTCAGTACTTC	CSVVTTTQNIQYF
TRBD1	TRBV5-1	NA	TRBJ2-7	TGCGCCAGCAGCTTAATCTACAGGGGTTCCTACGAGCAGTACTTC	CASSLIYRGSYEQYF
NA	TRBV15	NA	TRBJ1-1	TGTGCCACCAGCCCTGAGAACAGGCCTGGGGAAGCTTTCTTT	CATSPENRPGEAFF
TRBD2	TRBV7-2	NA	TRBJ2-5	TGTGCCAGCAGCCCAAGCTTAGCGGGAGGGCCGTGGGAGACCCAGTACTTC	CASSPSLAGGPWETQYF
NA	TRBV5-1	NA	TRBJ2-1	TGCGCCAGCAGCTTGGAGGTAGGGGAGCAGTTCTTC	CASSLEVGEQFF